The T cell receptor beta chain described here comes from a study of cytomegalovirus exposure and HLA in healthy donors. Study findings and constraints: 150 or so TCR beta chains were listed as cytomegalovirus-associated.

Primers: 60 Vbeta forward and 13 Jbeta reverse. Clones were sequenced by immunoSEQ multiplex PCR, and TCRdb holds only the in-frame ones, with some missing. The top ten clones hold about 6.5% of a sample with about 68,000 clones, about 81% of them seen once. Notes on this clone: Antigen: not known.

The TCR comes from a human donor in good health. The source material was PBMCs.

CDR3 sequence: CASSIRPGQINQPQHF. The CDR3 DNA follows: TGTGCCAGCAGCATCAGACCGGGACAGATCAATCAGCCCCAGCATTTT. V usage is TRBV7-8 and J usage is TRBJ1-5, with 7 bases that match TRBD1. The V segment lost 5 bases and the J segment 3 bases; nucleotides outside the gene matches: 10. The germline V gene encodes CDR1 SGHVS and CDR2 FQNEAQ. The CDR3 is made up of 16 amino acids.